What follows are 28 T cell receptor beta chains derived from one specimen sequenced in a study of CD8 T cells in ankylosing spondylitis. From the 5' RACE reads, TCRdb called clonotypes with MiXCR, one entry per CDR3 protein. The sample records nearly 250,000 distinct CDR3 sequences, around 32% being singletons. The sample comprised blood, either unsorted or a sorted T cell fraction (not recorded which). The receptors originated from a male donor with ankylosing spondylitis or in good health (not recorded which).

As DNA, the CDR3 is TGCAGTGCCACACAGGGACCCGCAGGCATTGGGGAAAAACTGTTTTTT. Amino acids: CSATQGPAGIGEKLFF. The chain links TRBV20-1 to TRBJ1-4, with D possibly being TRBD1 (6 bases). The germline V and J ends were trimmed by 6 bases and 8 bases, with 25 bases remaining between them. Germline V gives CDR1 DFQATT, CDR2 SNEGSKA (reference sequence). This CDR3 is 16 amino acids long.

The V call is TRBV7-1, the J call TRBJ2-3, with D perhaps TRBD2 (6 bases). TRBV7-1 is assigned to the ORF class and has an uncertain function. This CDR3 has 22 amino acids. Trimming pared 4 bases from V and 2 bases from J, leaving 34 bases between. DNA for the CDR3: TGTGCCAGCAGCTACAGACTAGACCCCAGGCTGTTGACTCAATCCTACACAGATACGCAGTATTTT. Amino acids: CASSYRLDPRLLTQSYTDTQYF.

V and J are TRBV4-1 and TRBJ2-7; TRBD2 is a possible D gene (5 bases). The CDR3 is 14 residues long. Trimming shortened V by 4 bases and J by 4 bases, and 14 bases separated the two germline ends. Germline loops: CDR1 MGHRA, CDR2 YSYEKL. This chain's CDR3 is CASSLSVSGYEQYF. CDR3 DNA sequence: TGCGCCAGCAGCCTTAGCGTGTCGGGATACGAGCAGTACTTC.

The V gene is TRBV10-1, the J gene TRBJ2-7; TRBD1 aligns across 8 bases. J gave up 4 bases and V 1 base, and 6 bases lay outside the gene matches. Germline V gives CDR1 WNHNN, CDR2 SYGVQD (reference sequence). The CDR3 runs 15 residues. CDR3 DNA: TGCGCCAGCAGTGAGTTAGGGACAGGACCATACGAGCAGTACTTC. It codes for CASSELGTGPYEQYF.

This clonotype was detected only a few times. The CDR3 nucleotides are TGTGCCAGCAGCTTGGTGTATGCTCTGGGACAGCCGTTCTACGAGCAGTACTTC. It codes for CASSLVYALGQPFYEQYF. The chain employs TRBV5-6 and TRBJ2-7, with 7 bases lining up with TRBD1. With V trimmed by 0 bases and J by 3 bases, 15 bases remained unmatched. The CDR3 spans 18 residues. Germline CDR1 and CDR2: SGHDT and YYEEEE.

This clonotype was observed a few times. J is TRBJ2-5 and V is TRBV12-3 or TRBV12-4; 11 bases are a match to TRBD1. This CDR3 is 15 amino acids long. V lost 5 bases to trimming and J lost 5 bases; unmatched junction nucleotides: 7. This CDR3 reads CASSGTGGEWETQYF. The CDR3 nucleotides are TGTGCCAGCAGTGGGACAGGGGGAGAGTGGGAGACCCAGTACTTC.

The rearrangement uses TRBV12-3 or TRBV12-4 and TRBJ2-1; 7 nucleotides agree with TRBD1. V gave up 5 bases and J gave up 8 bases; unmatched junction bases: 3. This CDR3 spans 12 amino acids. The CDR3 bases are TGTGCCAGCAGTAAGCAGGGGGATGAGCAGTTCTTC. Protein product: CASSKQGDEQFF.

This clonotype was observed a few times. The genes are TRBV10-3 and TRBJ2-1; D gene uncertain. The CDR3 contains 13 residues. CDR1 and CDR2 (germline): ENHRY, SYGVKD. Trimming cost V 4 bases and J 8 bases, with 12 bases left between them. CDR3 amino acids: CAISGRVSDEQFF. The CDR3 DNA sequence: TGTGCCATCAGTGGACGGGTCTCGGATGAGCAGTTCTTC.

This clonotype was recorded once. The chain couples TRBV12-3 or TRBV12-4 to TRBJ1-6; tentative D call: TRBD1 (5 bases). Deletions cut 1 base from V and 6 bases from J, with 10 bases between. The CDR3 loop spans 15 amino acids. The CDR3 here is CASSLGGGRNSPLHF. In DNA form, the CDR3 reads TGTGCCAGCAGTTTAGGGGGGGGACGTAATTCACCCCTCCACTTT.

The sample holds a few counts of this clonotype. The chain couples TRBV20-1 to TRBJ2-2; a weak D match, TRBD1 (6 bases). CDR1 and CDR2 from the germline V gene are DFQATT and SNEGSKA (reference sequence). CDR3 size: 16 residues. Trimming shortened V by 6 bases and J by 4 bases, and 21 bases separated the two germline ends. In nucleotides, the CDR3 is TGCAGTGCGATCCGCCCCTGGGGGCCCGTCACCGGGGAGCTGTTTTTT. Protein sequence: CSAIRPWGPVTGELFF.

The V gene is TRBV5-1, the J gene TRBJ2-1; tentative D call: TRBD1 (5 bases). Trimming took 6 bases from V and 4 from J, leaving 11 bases between them. Looked up from germline, CDR1 is SGHRS and CDR2 is YFSETQ. The CDR3 has 13 amino acids. This CDR3 reads CASTPGQYNEQFF. The CDR3 DNA follows: TGCGCCAGCACCCCAGGGCAGTACAATGAGCAGTTCTTC. Full variable domain (outside the CDR3, taken from reference TRBV5-1 and TRBJ2-1): KAGVTQTPRYLIKTRGQQVTLSCSPISGHRSVSWYQQTPGQGLQFLFEYFSETQRNKGNFPGRFSGRQFSNSRSEMNVSTLELGDSALYLCASTPGQYNEQFFGPGTRLTVL.

This clonotype has a handful of counts. The chain is built from TRBV7-8 and TRBJ2-1; 9 bases are a match to TRBD2. Trimming took 5 bases from V and 8 from J; bases not matched to a gene: 10. Germline assignment: CDR1 SGHVS and CDR2 FQNEAQ. This CDR3 has 15 amino acids. CDR3 bases: TGTGCCAGCAGCCAAACGCCGGGACTAGCCCATGAGCAGTTCTTC. Its protein is CASSQTPGLAHEQFF.

The V gene is TRBV9, the J gene TRBJ2-5; the match to TRBD1 covers 7 bases. V shed 3 bases and J 0 bases; nucleotides not matched to a gene: 8. CDR1 is SGDLS and CDR2 is YYNGEE in the germline V gene. CDR3 size: 16 residues. This chain's CDR3 is CASSDRDSQNQETQYF. The CDR3 DNA is TGTGCCAGCAGCGACCGGGACAGTCAAAACCAAGAGACCCAGTACTTC.

The rearrangement uses TRBV29-1 and TRBJ1-2; D is unresolved. Germline V gene sequence: CDR1 SQVTM, CDR2 ANQGSEA. Trimming stripped 0 bases from V and 12 bases from J, with 11 bases between. The CDR3 contains 11 residues. CDR3 in amino acids: CSVEEGGGDTF. The CDR3 DNA is TGCAGCGTTGAAGAGGGCGGCGGAGACACCTTC.

The chain links TRBV12-3 or TRBV12-4 to TRBJ1-2; possible D gene TRBD1, 5 bases. CDR3 length equals 13 residues. Trimming cost V 4 bases and J 8 bases, with 14 bases left between them. The DNA for the CDR3 is TGTGCCAGCAGTTGGGGACCCAGCGTGGGCTACACCTTC. As protein: CASSWGPSVGYTF.

The rearrangement uses TRBV5-1 and TRBJ2-1; 7 nucleotides align to TRBD2. The CDR3 loop spans 15 amino acids. Trimming took 6 bases from V and 0 from J; bases not matched to a gene: 6. Germline CDR1 SGHRS, CDR2 YFSETQ. CDR3 sequence (DNA): TGCGCCAGCACCCAGGGCGGGGGCTCCTACAATGAGCAGTTCTTC. Its translation is CASTQGGGSYNEQFF. Full variable domain (missing parts from reference TRBV5-1 and TRBJ2-1): KAGVTQTPRYLIKTRGQQVTLSCSPISGHRSVSWYQQTPGQGLQFLFEYFSETQRNKGNFPGRFSGRQFSNSRSEMNVSTLELGDSALYLCASTQGGGSYNEQFFGPGTRLTVL.

This clonotype was counted many times. The CDR3, as DNA: TGCAGTGCTAGGGATCAACCCCCGCAGGGGGATACGCAGTATTTT. This translates into CSARDQPPQGDTQYF. The chain employs TRBV20-1 and TRBJ2-3, with D possibly being TRBD1 (6 bases). Trimming took off 3 bases at V and 6 bases at J, with 19 bases between the two ends. The CDR3 runs to 15 residues. CDR1 and CDR2 from the germline V gene are DFQATT and SNEGSKA (reference sequence).

This clonotype was recorded a few times. The chain carries TRBV5-6 and TRBJ1-5; D ambiguous. CDR3 length: 12 residues. With 3 bases removed from V and 4 bases from J, the gap between germline ends came to 5 bases. Germline loops: CDR1 SGHDT, CDR2 YYEEEE. CDR3 sequence reads: CASSSANQPQHF. CDR3 bases: TGTGCCAGCAGCTCAGCAAATCAGCCCCAGCATTTT.

This clonotype turned up a few times. V usage is TRBV19 and J usage is TRBJ2-2; 9 bases fit TRBD1. Germline CDR1 reads LNHDA; CDR2 reads SQIVND (reference sequence). The ends lost 2 bases at V and 7 bases at J; junction bases unmatched: 8. This CDR3 has 16 amino acids. The CDR3 sequence: CASSILRGQGIGELFF. The CDR3 DNA sequence: TGTGCCAGTAGTATACTACGCGGACAGGGGATCGGGGAGCTGTTTTTT. The whole variable domain, remainder taken from reference TRBV19 and TRBJ2-2, is DGGITQSPKYLFRKEGQNVTLSCEQNLNHDAMYWYRQDPGQGLRLIYYSQIVNDFQKGDIAEGYSVSREKKESFPLTVTSAQKNPTAFYLCASSILRGQGIGELFFGEGSRLTVL.

Only a few counts were recorded for this clonotype. The CDR3 DNA reads as TGTGCCAGCAGCCCGGGACAGTCCCTCTCCTACGAGCAGTACTTC. This encodes CASSPGQSLSYEQYF. V usage is TRBV12-3 or TRBV12-4 and J usage is TRBJ2-7, with TRBD1 matching over 7 bases. Losses at the gene ends were 6 bases for V and 0 bases for J; bases not matched to a gene: 8. The CDR3 runs to 15 residues.

This chain links TRBV4-2 with TRBJ1-2; no clear D. In germline, CDR1 is LGHNA, CDR2 YNFKEQ. The CDR3 is made up of 14 amino acids. Between the trimmed V and J ends, which lost 3 bases and 0 bases, there was a span of 8 bases. Here the CDR3 reads CASSHPQANYGYTF. For the CDR3, the DNA is TGTGCCAGCAGCCATCCTCAGGCTAACTATGGCTACACCTTC.

The rearrangement uses TRBV5-1 and TRBJ2-2, with unresolved D. Trimming took off 4 bases at V and 6 bases at J, with 4 bases between the two ends. The CDR3 is 11 residues long. Germline CDR1 is SGHRS and CDR2 is YFSETQ. The CDR3 region is CASSHPGELFF. For the CDR3, the DNA is TGCGCCAGCAGCCACCCCGGGGAGCTGTTTTTT.

This clonotype was seen more than once but under ten times. The chain links TRBV21-1 to TRBJ1-2; TRBD1 is taken as the D call from the table, unchecked against the DNA. TRBV21-1 is a listed pseudogene. The CDR3 is 12 residues long. CDR3 DNA: TGTGCCAGACAGGACAGTAACTATGGCTACACCTTC. Its translation is CARQDSNYGYTF.

The chain links TRBV2 to TRBJ2-7; the D gene is possibly TRBD2 (6 bases). Trimming took off 8 bases at V and 4 bases at J, with 9 bases between the two ends. The CDR3 sequence is 11 residues long. The germline V gene encodes CDR1 SNHLY and CDR2 FYNNEI. The CDR3 DNA reads TGTGCCAGCTATGGGGGGTACGAGCAGTACTTC. This encodes CASYGGYEQYF.

The rearrangement joins TRBV7-6 to TRBJ2-3; D unresolved. V was pared by 1 base and J by 2 bases, with 10 bases between. CDR1 is SGHVS, CDR2 FNYEAQ, per germline. CDR3 size: 15 residues. CDR3 coding DNA: TGTGCCAGCAGCTTAGGGGTTAGTCTCACAGATACGCAGTATTTT. The encoded protein is CASSLGVSLTDTQYF.

The chain combines TRBV7-9 with TRBJ1-2; 8 nucleotides match TRBD1. This CDR3 comprises 15 residues. With 4 bases clipped from V and 4 bases from J, the junction kept 8 bases outside the gene matches. Germline V lookup: CDR1 SEHNR, CDR2 FQNEAQ (reference sequence). The CDR3 loop reads CASSYGQGGGYGYTF. The CDR3 DNA is TGTGCCAGCAGCTACGGACAGGGAGGGGGCTATGGCTACACCTTC.

The chain carries TRBV20-1 and TRBJ2-3, with D tentatively TRBD1 (5 bases). Per the germline V gene, CDR1 is DFQATT and CDR2 is SNEGSKA (reference sequence). The length of the CDR3 is 12 residues. Trimming stripped 1 base from V and 4 bases from J, with 6 bases between. CDR3 in DNA: TGCAGTGCTAGAGGGGGCGCAGATACGCAGTATTTT. This encodes CSARGGADTQYF.

This clonotype turned up a few times. J is TRBJ2-7 and V is TRBV5-1, with D unresolved. This CDR3 comprises 13 residues. Trimming took 3 bases from V and 3 from J, leaving 10 bases between them. Germline CDR1 reads SGHRS; CDR2 reads YFSETQ. The CDR3 protein is CASSSLNNYEQYF. In DNA form, the CDR3 reads TGCGCCAGCAGCTCCCTAAACAACTACGAGCAGTACTTC.